A selection of T cell receptor beta chains follows, all from one sample in a study of cytomegalovirus exposure and HLA in healthy donors. Sequenced by immunoSEQ multiplex PCR; TCRdb stores in-frame clones only, minus some. This sample has about 180,000 clones, with about 80% found just once. Material: PBMCs. The receptors were gathered from a woman younger than 45 in good health and CMV-seropositive. Both conserved end residues are part of each CDR3. Fields, in order: CDR3 length, D gene, V gene, clone size, J gene, CDR3 DNA, CDR3 protein. A D gene is named only where the DNA matches it firmly. Expanded clones get a size class; other rows say once, few or many, or leave the size out.

>11|NA|TRBV2|NA|TRBJ2-1
TGTGCCAGCACGGCCTACAATGAGCAGTTCTTC
CASTAYNEQFF
>16|TRBD1|TRBV5-5|NA|TRBJ1-1
TGTGCCAGCAGCTTTTCGACAGGGGGCACTAACACTGAAGCTTTCTTT
CASSFSTGGTNTEAFF
>14|TRBD1|TRBV28|NA|TRBJ1-2
TGTGCCAGCACCCGACCGGGACAGCCAGGGGGCTACACCTTC
CASTRPGQPGGYTF
>15|NA|TRBV6-5|NA|TRBJ1-3
TGTGCCAGCAGCCGACAGGTTGACTCTGGAAACACCATATATTTT
CASSRQVDSGNTIYF
>12|NA|TRBV18|NA|TRBJ2-7
TGTGCCAGCTCACGACAGAGCTACGAGCAGTACTTC
CASSRQSYEQYF
>12|NA|TRBV5-1|NA|TRBJ2-7
TGCGCCAGCAGTGCCGAGACCTACGAGCAGTACTTC
CASSAETYEQYF
>13|NA|TRBV7-2|NA|TRBJ2-3
TGTGCCAGCAGCTTAGACTTCACAGATACGCAGTATTTT
CASSLDFTDTQYF
>15|TRBD2|TRBV27|NA|TRBJ2-7
TGTGCCAGCAGTTTAAAGCCTAGCGGGACTTACGAGCAGTACTTC
CASSLKPSGTYEQYF
>16|TRBD1|TRBV5-1|NA|TRBJ2-5
TGCGCCAGCAGCTCCAAGCCGGGACAGCGACAAGAGACCCAGTACTTC
CASSSKPGQRQETQYF
>14|TRBD2|TRBV6-6|NA|TRBJ2-3
TGTGCCAGCAGCCTAGCGGGAGAGACAGATACGCAGTATTTT
CASSLAGETDTQYF
>16|TRBD1|TRBV5-4|NA|TRBJ2-3
TGTGCCAGCAGCATTGGGGGCCAGGGGGCGACAGATACGCAGTATTTT
CASSIGGQGATDTQYF
>17|NA|TRBV18|NA|TRBJ1-1
TGTGCCAGCTCACCCTCGAGGGGGTCCAACATGAACACTGAAGCTTTCTTT
CASSPSRGSNMNTEAFF
>13|NA|TRBV6-4|once|TRBJ2-1
TGTGCCAGCAGGAGAGACAGAAACAATGAGCAGTTCTTC
CASRRDRNNEQFF
>11|NA|TRBV11-2|NA|TRBJ1-3
TGTGCCAGCAGCCTCGGAAACACCATATATTTT
CASSLGNTIYF
>15|TRBD1|TRBV7-9|once|TRBJ2-5
TGTGCCAGCAGCATGGGAGGACAGGGGTGGGAGACCCAGTACTTC
CASSMGGQGWETQYF
>15|TRBD1|TRBV5-1|NA|TRBJ2-1
TGCGCCAGCGTTCCCGGACAGGGATCCTACAATGAGCAGTTCTTC
CASVPGQGSYNEQFF
>18|NA|TRBV19|NA|TRBJ2-3
TGTGCCAGTAGTCCGACACGATTGACACTCACCAAGGTTGATACGCAGTATTTT
CASSPTRLTLTKVDTQYF
>15|TRBD1|TRBV11-3|NA|TRBJ1-1
TGTGCCAGCAGCCGTATCGGACAGGGAGACACTGAAGCTTTCTTT
CASSRIGQGDTEAFF
>15|NA|TRBV5-4|NA|TRBJ2-1
TGTGCCAGCAGCTTGGTAGCGGAAAAAAACAATGAGCAGTTCTTC
CASSLVAEKNNEQFF
>16|TRBD1|TRBV11-2|NA|TRBJ2-3
TGTGCCAGCAGCCCAGGACAGGGCCCGGGCACAGATACGCAGTATTTT
CASSPGQGPGTDTQYF
>16|NA|TRBV28|NA|TRBJ1-4
TGTGCCAGCAGTTTGGAAATGACCCCTACGGGTGAAAAACTGTTTTTT
CASSLEMTPTGEKLFF
>13|TRBD1|TRBV2|few|TRBJ1-2
TGTGCCAGCAGTGAAGGGACAGGGTCTGGCTACACCTTC
CASSEGTGSGYTF
>12|NA|TRBV11-2|NA|TRBJ2-2
TGTGCCAGCAGCTTCCATGGGCGAGAGCTGTTTTTT
CASSFHGRELFF
>14|NA|TRBV2|NA|TRBJ2-7
TGTGCCAGCAGTGAACAATCGGGACACACGGAGCAGTACTTC
CASSEQSGHTEQYF
>14|TRBD2|TRBV6-1|NA|TRBJ2-1
TGTGCCGGGGGTCTAGCGGGAGGAGACAATGAGCAGTTCTTC
CAGGLAGGDNEQFF
>14|NA|TRBV4-2|NA|TRBJ1-2
TGTGCCAGCAGCCAAGGGACAGAAAACTATGGCTACACCTTC
CASSQGTENYGYTF
>16|TRBD2|TRBV6-1|NA|TRBJ2-1
TGTGCCAGCAGTGGACAGGGTGCGGGAGGGTACAATGAGCAGTTCTTC
CASSGQGAGGYNEQFF
>16|NA|TRBV2|few|TRBJ2-3
TGTGCCAGCAGTGATGGGGGACTGTACAGCACAGATACGCAGTATTTT
CASSDGGLYSTDTQYF
>14|NA|TRBV6-1|once|TRBJ2-7
TGTGCCAGCAGTGGGGGCTCTCCCCCCTACGAGCAGTACTTC
CASSGGSPPYEQYF
>16|NA|TRBV7-8|NA|TRBJ2-2
TGTGCCAGCAGCTTAGAGTACTCCCCGGGGACCGGGGAGCTGTTTTTT
CASSLEYSPGTGELFF
>16|TRBD2|TRBV9|few|TRBJ2-2
TGTGCCAGCAGCTTATATAGCGGGAGGACGACCGGGGAGCTGTTTTTT
CASSLYSGRTTGELFF
>17|TRBD2|TRBV7-8|NA|TRBJ2-5
TGTGCCAGCAGCTTAGGTCTAGCGGGAGAGGGGGACGAGACCCAGTACTTC
CASSLGLAGEGDETQYF
>16|NA|TRBV18|NA|TRBJ2-7
TGTGCCAGCTCACCACTCGCCCTAGGGGTTTCCTACGAGCAGTACTTC
CASSPLALGVSYEQYF
>17|NA|TRBV7-8|NA|TRBJ2-7
TGTGCCAGCAGCTTAGCGTTAATTAGGGGAATCGGGCACGAGCAGTACTTC
CASSLALIRGIGHEQYF
>14|TRBD1|TRBV19|NA|TRBJ1-2
TGTGCCAGCCAGAACGGGGGACAGAACTATGGCTACACCTTC
CASQNGGQNYGYTF
>14|NA|TRBV28|NA|TRBJ2-5
TGTGCCAGCAGTGTTAGGGGAAGCGAAGAGACCCAGTACTTC
CASSVRGSEETQYF
>15|TRBD1|TRBV5-1|NA|TRBJ2-1
TGCGCCAGCAGTTATAGACAGGGAATCTACAATGAGCAGTTCTTC
CASSYRQGIYNEQFF
>13|TRBD1|TRBV30|few|TRBJ2-7
TGTGCCTCCCAGGGCGGCAGGGGGTACGAGCAGTACTTC
CASQGGRGYEQYF
>15|TRBD1|TRBV7-3|NA|TRBJ1-1
TGTGCCAGCAGCTTGGGACAGGGTGTGTACACTGAAGCTTTCTTT
CASSLGQGVYTEAFF
>15|TRBD2|TRBV27|NA|TRBJ2-1
TGTGCCAGCACCGCGACTAGCGGGGGAGGTAATGAGCAGTTCTTC
CASTATSGGGNEQFF